Described below is a single T cell receptor (beta chain) sequence and its context. The sample comes from a study of blood T cell repertoires in COVID-19. TCRdb's copy holds only in-frame clones and misses some; the assay was immunoSEQ multiplex PCR. The data contain 95,000 to 150,000 clones, around 85% of them singletons. This sequence originates from a woman older than 75 with COVID-19, enrolled during active disease. The sample taken for sequencing was peripheral blood.

The CDR3 DNA sequence: TGTGCCAGCAGCTTAGAAGGGCTAGCGGGAGACTACTCTGGGGCCAACGTCCTGACTTTC. The encoded protein is CASSLEGLAGDYSGANVLTF. V is TRBV11-2 and J is TRBJ2-6; 10 bases map to TRBD2. Germline CDR1 and CDR2: SGHAT and FQNNGV. There are 20 residues in the CDR3. The junction had 8 bases not matched to a gene; V was cut back by 0 bases and J by 0 bases.